This T cell receptor (beta chain) was sequenced in a study of spatial heterogeneity in lung cancer. Time point noted: sample taken at primary tumor resection. Unsorted tumor, nontumor lung tissue or cryopreserved PBMC supplied the whole RNA. This clonotype showed up many times. TCRdb reprocessed the 5' RACE reads with MiXCR, giving one entry per CDR3 protein. The sample contains some 15,000 distinct CDR3 sequences, 10% of which appear only once. Sequenced material: PBMCs, taken at surgery. This sequence originates from a male donor with early-stage non-small cell lung cancer.

CDR3: CASSTLWEGEQYF. The CDR3 DNA is TGTGCCAGTAGTACCCTCTGGGAGGGCGAGCAGTACTTC. V usage is TRBV19 and J usage is TRBJ2-7; TRBD2 matches 7 bases. V was pared by 4 bases and J by 6 bases, with 6 bases of the junction left unmatched. Germline V gene data show CDR1 as LNHDA and CDR2 as SQIVND (reference sequence). This CDR3 has 13 amino acids.